Following are 32 T cell receptor beta chains from one sample sequenced in a study of follicular helper T cells after annual influenza vaccination. The time point is: 2014-2015 season, pre-vaccination. Assay: immunoSEQ multiplex PCR; the TCRdb copy retains only in-frame clones and omits some. Of fewer than 30,000 clones in the sample, 65% to 85% were seen once. The source material was CXCR5+ CD38- circulating T follicular helper cells from blood, sampled on the day of influenza vaccination. Sample subset: circulating Tfh, non-naive CD4+CXCR5+PD-1+ (ICOS+CD38+ or ICOS-CD38-). Receptor source: an adult who received the influenza vaccine.

The J gene is TRBJ2-7, the V gene TRBV7-8; the match to TRBD1 covers 10 bases. Trimming at V came to 5 bases and at J to 3 bases, leaving 4 bases not matched to a gene. CDR3 length equals 14 residues. The germline CDR1 and CDR2 sequences are SGHVS and FQNEAQ. The CDR3 loop reads CASSTRTGGYEQYF. The CDR3 bases are TGTGCCAGCAGCACGAGGACAGGGGGCTACGAGCAGTACTTC.

The chain employs TRBV4-1 and TRBJ2-5; 11 positions match TRBD2. The CDR3 loop spans 17 amino acids. J gave up 3 bases and V 0 bases, and 6 bases lay outside the gene matches. CDR1 is MGHRA and CDR2 is YSYEKL in the germline V gene. The CDR3 spells CASSQERELAGEETQYF. In DNA, the CDR3 is TGCGCCAGCAGCCAAGAAAGGGAACTAGCGGGGGAAGAGACCCAGTACTTC.

The chain recombines TRBV5-6 with TRBJ2-4; no firm D call. V was cut by 4 bases and J by 8 bases, with 13 bases left in between. The CDR3 covers 13 residues. The V gene's germline CDR1 is SGHDT and CDR2 YYEEEE. The CDR3 loop is CASSLRRVDIQYF. CDR3 bases: TGTGCCAGCAGCCTTCGCCGGGTGGACATTCAGTACTTC.

This chain uses TRBV2 with TRBJ1-1, with D possibly matching TRBD1 (5 bases). CDR1 and CDR2 (germline): SNHLY, FYNNEI. V lost 5 bases and J 0 bases, leaving 10 bases between the germline ends. The CDR3 sequence is 14 residues long. The CDR3 DNA follows: TGTGCCAGCAGTCGACAGTCAATGAACACTGAAGCTTTCTTT. It specifies CASSRQSMNTEAFF.

The chain carries TRBV5-1 and TRBJ2-3; 10 bases map to TRBD2. Germline CDR1 reads SGHRS; CDR2 reads YFSETQ. The V gene end was trimmed by 3 bases and the J gene end by 8 bases; junction bases not matched to a gene: 9. The CDR3 covers 15 residues. CDR3 in amino acids: CASSYTSGIGFTQYF. CDR3 nucleotides: TGCGCCAGCAGCTATACTAGCGGGATCGGATTTACGCAGTATTTT.

For this clone: The same CDR3 also results from other DNA sequences found in this sample. The chain is built from TRBV5-1 and TRBJ1-1; possible D gene TRBD1, 5 bases. The V end was cut by 0 bases, the J end by 1 base, with 7 bases between. The germline gives CDR1 SGHRS, CDR2 YFSETQ. This CDR3 spans 14 amino acids. Written as DNA, the CDR3 is TGCGCCAGCAGCTTGGCCACAGGGAACACTGAAGCTTTCTTT. It translates to CASSLATGNTEAFF.

The V call is TRBV6-1, the J call TRBJ2-7; unclear D gene. The germline V gene has CDR1 MNHNS and CDR2 SASEGT. V was cut by 5 bases and J by 2 bases, with 13 bases left in between. The CDR3 loop spans 14 amino acids. The CDR3 here is CASSKAGYTYEQYF. Here the CDR3 DNA reads TGTGCCAGCAGTAAGGCAGGTTACACCTACGAGCAGTACTTC.

The rearrangement joins TRBV11-1 to TRBJ2-7, with 10 nucleotides matching TRBD2. This CDR3 is 17 amino acids long. The junction had 13 bases not matched to a gene; V was cut back by 5 bases and J by 3 bases. Germline lookup yields CDR1 SGHAT and CDR2 FQDESV (reference sequence). CDR3 protein: CASSIYRGLAELYEQYF. The CDR3 region has the DNA TGTGCCAGCAGCATCTACCGTGGACTAGCGGAACTCTACGAGCAGTACTTC.

CDR3 coding DNA: TGTGCCAGCAGTGAATCAGGAATTGTTGCAGAGACCCAGTACTTC. It specifies CASSESGIVAETQYF. This sequence joins TRBV2 and TRBJ2-5; D is unresolved. V lost 2 bases and J lost 4, with 14 bases in between. The CDR3 is made up of 15 amino acids. Germline V lookup: CDR1 SNHLY, CDR2 FYNNEI.

This clone was found a few times. The V call is TRBV10-3, the J call TRBJ2-2; 8 bases match TRBD2. Germline CDR1 and CDR2: ENHRY and SYGVKD. This CDR3 has 17 residues. The V gene end was trimmed by 7 bases and the J gene end by 4 bases; junction bases not matched to a gene: 14. The CDR3 loop is CAITASGPPPSTGELFF. In nucleotides, the CDR3 is TGTGCCATCACGGCTAGCGGGCCTCCCCCGAGCACCGGGGAGCTGTTTTTT.

The chain employs TRBV5-1 and TRBJ2-1, with D tentatively TRBD1 (7 bases). The V gene lost 4 bases and the J gene lost 9 bases, with 32 bases spanning the gap. Looked up from germline, CDR1 is SGHRS and CDR2 is YFSETQ. The CDR3 covers 19 residues. The CDR3, as DNA: TGCGCCAGCAGCAGGCAGGGGGGTGGACTTCTAGCCTTGGGTGGTGAGCAGTTCTTC. It is translated as CASSRQGGGLLALGGEQFF. Variable domain in full (rest from reference TRBV5-1 and TRBJ2-1): KAGVTQTPRYLIKTRGQQVTLSCSPISGHRSVSWYQQTPGQGLQFLFEYFSETQRNKGNFPGRFSGRQFSNSRSEMNVSTLELGDSALYLCASSRQGGGLLALGGEQFFGPGTRLTVL.

CDR3 residues: CASSRQVSTDTQYF. CDR3 DNA: TGTGCCAGCAGTAGACAGGTTAGCACAGATACGCAGTATTTT. The V gene is TRBV27, the J gene TRBJ2-3, with TRBD1 as a possible D gene (6 bases). Germline CDR1 and CDR2: MNHEY and SMNVEV (reference sequence). This CDR3 comprises 14 residues. The ends were cut back, 5 bases at V and 0 bases at J, with 9 bases in the middle.

This clone was picked up one time. This chain joins TRBV28 and TRBJ2-4; TRBD1 is a possible D gene (5 bases). With 4 bases removed from V and 3 bases from J, the gap between germline ends came to 13 bases. The CDR3 is made up of 15 amino acids. Germline CDR1 reads MDHEN; CDR2 reads SYDVKM. The CDR3 nucleotides read TGTGCCAGCAGTTGGCAGGGAAGTTTCAAAAACATTCAGTACTTC. Protein sequence: CASSWQGSFKNIQYF.

In the case of this clone: The junction departs from germline at one end; a sequencing error may be responsible. The V and J genes are TRBV6-1 and TRBJ1-2; possible D gene TRBD1, 6 bases. CDR1 MNHNS and CDR2 SASEGT come from the germline V gene. The CDR3 spans 15 residues. The DNA of the CDR3 is TGTGCCAGCAGTGAACCAGGACAGCCATCGCTTGGGTCGGCCTTC. Amino acid sequence: CASSEPGQPSLGSAF.

The J gene is TRBJ2-3, the V gene TRBV2, with TRBD1 as a possible D gene (6 bases). The V end was cut by 2 bases, the J end by 10 bases, with 22 bases between. Germline V gene data show CDR1 as SNHLY and CDR2 as FYNNEI. The CDR3 runs 16 residues. The chain's CDR3 is CASSEWGIQNRAPQYF. In DNA form, the CDR3 reads TGTGCCAGCAGTGAATGGGGGATTCAGAACAGGGCCCCGCAGTATTTT.

The J gene is TRBJ2-2, the V gene TRBV7-3, with D tentatively TRBD2 (6 bases). The ends were cut back, 6 bases at V and 0 bases at J, with 14 bases in the middle. CDR1 SGHTA and CDR2 FQGTGA come from the germline V gene. The CDR3 extends over 16 amino acids. The CDR3 reads CASSLGGRTNTGELFF. CDR3 nucleotide sequence: TGTGCCAGCAGTCTCGGGGGACGGACGAACACCGGGGAGCTGTTTTTT.

A few counts support this clone. The gene calls are TRBV6-5 and TRBJ2-1; a weak D match, TRBD2 (6 bases). V was pared by 0 bases and J by 3 bases, with 12 bases between. The CDR3 covers 16 residues. Germline V lookup: CDR1 MNHEY, CDR2 SVGAGI. The CDR3 region is CASSYSGRGNYNEQFF. The CDR3 DNA reads TGTGCCAGCAGTTACTCGGGGCGGGGAAACTACAATGAGCAGTTCTTC.

This clone was seen just once. The chain uses TRBV6-1 and TRBJ1-1; D is unclear. The CDR3 extends over 14 amino acids. Germline CDR1 is MNHNS and CDR2 is SASEGT. The V and J ends lost 7 bases and 1 base respectively, with 13 bases between them. This chain's CDR3 is CASTRLEGNTEAFF. The CDR3 DNA follows: TGTGCCAGCACCCGACTGGAGGGGAACACTGAAGCTTTCTTT.

J is TRBJ1-5 and V is TRBV18; 11 nucleotides agree with TRBD1. V lost 0 bases, J lost 3 bases, and 4 bases stayed unmatched. Germline V gene lookup returns CDR1 KGHSH and CDR2 LQKENI. The CDR3 sequence is 17 residues long. This CDR3 reads CASSPPDRGLLNQPQHF. The CDR3 DNA reads TGTGCCAGCTCACCACCGGACAGGGGGCTCCTCAATCAGCCCCAGCATTTT.

The chain recombines TRBV7-2 with TRBJ2-7; 14 bases match TRBD2. This CDR3 is built from 16 residues. Germline V lookup: CDR1 SGHTA, CDR2 FQGNSA. The V gene end was trimmed by 4 bases and the J gene end by 2 bases; junction bases not matched to a gene: 4. The CDR3: CASSSTGLAGAYEQYF. The CDR3 nucleotides read TGTGCCAGCAGCTCTACGGGACTAGCGGGAGCCTACGAGCAGTACTTC. The entire variable domain, with the rest obtained from reference TRBV7-2 and TRBJ2-7, is as follows: GAGVSQSPSNKVTEKGKDVELRCDPISGHTALYWYRQSLGQGLEFLIYFQGNSAPDKSGLPSDRFSAERTGGSVSTLTIQRTQQEDSAVYLCASSSTGLAGAYEQYFGPGTRLTVT.

The chain recombines TRBV7-3 with TRBJ2-7, with 8 nucleotides matching TRBD1. Germline lookup yields CDR1 SGHTA and CDR2 FQGTGA. V shed 5 bases and J 7 bases; nucleotides not matched to a gene: 7. The CDR3 runs to 13 residues. CDR3 DNA: TGTGCCAGCAGCCCCAGGGGGCCGGGAGAGCAGTACTTC. It is translated as CASSPRGPGEQYF. The whole variable domain, filled in from reference TRBV7-3 and TRBJ2-7, reads GAGVSQTPSNKVTEKGKYVELRCDPISGHTALYWYRQSLGQGPEFLIYFQGTGAADDSGLPNDRFFAVRPEGSVSTLKIQRTERGDSAVYLCASSPRGPGEQYFGPGTRLTVT.

The rearrangement links TRBV15 to TRBJ2-7; 7 positions match TRBD1. V shed 5 bases, J shed 4 bases, and the junction held 8 bases outside the gene matches. CDR1 is LNHNV and CDR2 is YYDKDF in the germline V gene (reference sequence). The CDR3 has 14 residues. The CDR3 here is CATSPGTEPYEQYF. The DNA for the CDR3 is TGTGCCACCAGCCCTGGGACAGAACCGTACGAGCAGTACTTC.

The CDR3 nucleotides read TGTGCCAGCAGTTTCCCCAGAGGGACAGATACGCAGTATTTT. Its translation: CASSFPRGTDTQYF. V usage is TRBV6-6 and J usage is TRBJ2-3; D is perhaps TRBD2 (5 bases). V lost 4 bases and J 3 bases, leaving 11 bases between the germline ends. Looked up from germline, CDR1 is MNHNY and CDR2 is SVGAGI (reference sequence). CDR3 length: 14 amino acids.

The chain links TRBV29-1 to TRBJ1-1; D is perhaps TRBD1 (6 bases). Germline CDR1 is SQVTM and CDR2 is ANQGSEA. V was clipped by 3 bases and J by 11 bases, with 19 bases between them. The CDR3 totals 13 residues. As DNA, the CDR3 is TGCAGCGTTGATGCACCCGGGGGGGCTGCCGCTTTCTTT. Amino acid sequence: CSVDAPGGAAAFF.

The rearrangement uses TRBV5-1 and TRBJ1-6; TRBD1 might be the D (5 bases). The CDR3 runs to 15 residues. The V and J ends lost 0 bases and 7 bases respectively, with 11 bases between them. Germline-derived CDR1 and CDR2 are SGHRS and YFSETQ. The CDR3 protein is CASSLEGVDNSPLHF. In nucleotides, the CDR3 is TGCGCCAGCAGCTTGGAAGGGGTAGACAATTCACCCCTCCACTTT.

The chain employs TRBV7-2 and TRBJ1-2; perhaps TRBD1 as D (5 bases). Trimming took 5 bases from V and 8 from J, leaving 18 bases between them. CDR1 is SGHTA, CDR2 FQGNSA, per germline. This CDR3 region has 14 residues. The CDR3 loop is CASSLDSGQRGYTF. The CDR3 nucleotides are TGTGCCAGCAGCCTAGACAGTGGGCAAAGAGGCTACACCTTC.

The rearrangement uses TRBV7-9 and TRBJ2-7, with D possibly being TRBD1 (5 bases). CDR3 length: 13 amino acids. Deletions cut 9 bases from V and 3 bases from J, with 15 bases between. CDR1 and CDR2 from the germline V gene are SEHNR and FQNEAQ (reference sequence). CDR3 in amino acids: CASRGQASYEQYF. The DNA for the CDR3 is TGTGCCAGTAGGGGTCAGGCGAGCTACGAGCAGTACTTC.

J is TRBJ2-2 and V is TRBV19; TRBD1 aligns across 7 bases. The CDR3 has 15 amino acids. Per germline, CDR1 LNHDA and CDR2 SQIVND (reference sequence). V shed 5 bases and J 6 bases; nucleotides not matched to a gene: 9. The CDR3 reads CASSVFGQVSGELFF. CDR3 sequence (DNA): TGTGCCAGTAGTGTCTTCGGACAGGTTTCCGGGGAGCTGTTTTTT.

This clone appeared a few times. The chain combines TRBV2 with TRBJ2-7; tentative D call: TRBD2 (5 bases). The CDR3 is made up of 14 amino acids. V lost 7 bases, J lost 3 bases, and 16 bases lay in between. Germline assignment: CDR1 SNHLY and CDR2 FYNNEI. This chain's CDR3 is CASKVELDGYEQYF. CDR3 in DNA: TGTGCCAGCAAGGTTGAACTAGATGGCTACGAGCAGTACTTC. The full variable domain, its missing parts supplied by reference TRBV2 and TRBJ2-7, is EPEVTQTPSHQVTQMGQEVILRCVPISNHLYFYWYRQILGQKVEFLVSFYNNEISEKSEIFDDQFSVERPDGSNFTLKIRSTKLEDSAMYFCASKVELDGYEQYFGPGTRLTVT.

V usage is TRBV4-2 and J usage is TRBJ2-7, with D possibly TRBD2 on 5 matching bases. Looked up from germline, CDR1 is LGHNA and CDR2 is YNFKEQ. This CDR3 has 15 amino acids. Between the trimmed V and J ends, which lost 1 base and 4 bases, there was a span of 14 bases. CDR3: CASSQGFQRRYEQYF. In nucleotides, the CDR3 is TGTGCCAGCAGCCAAGGGTTCCAGCGGAGGTACGAGCAGTACTTC.

The rearrangement links TRBV6-1 to TRBJ1-1; 7 nucleotides agree with TRBD1. The CDR3 has 14 residues. Germline V gene lookup returns CDR1 MNHNS and CDR2 SASEGT. V trimming: 7 bases; J trimming: 5 bases; junction bases outside the gene matches: 10. In nucleotides, the CDR3 is TGTGCCAGCACCAAGACAGGGACTGGGACTGAAGCTTTCTTT. This encodes CASTKTGTGTEAFF.

V usage is TRBV7-2 and J usage is TRBJ1-4; 8 bases line up with TRBD1. The CDR3 totals 15 residues. From germline, CDR1 is SGHTA and CDR2 FQGNSA. The V gene end was trimmed by 4 bases and the J gene end by 5 bases; junction bases not matched to a gene: 6. The CDR3 DNA sequence: TGTGCCAGCAGCTCGCTTGGGACAGGCAATGAAAAACTGTTTTTT. Translating it yields CASSSLGTGNEKLFF.